The 9 T cell receptor beta chains presented below share a single source sample, sequenced in a study of blood T cell repertoires in COVID-19. The method was immunoSEQ multiplex PCR; TCRdb's version includes in-frame clones alone and lacks a portion of them. Among under 450,000 clones listed, approximately 91% were seen once. The sequenced material came from peripheral blood. Receptor source: a woman aged 40 to 49 with COVID-19, enrolled during active disease.

This sequence joins TRBV4-3 and TRBJ2-7; tentative D call: TRBD1 (5 bases). CDR3 length: 14 residues. The V gene lost 3 bases and the J gene lost 2 bases, with 11 bases spanning the gap. In germline, CDR1 is LGHNA, CDR2 YSLEER. In DNA, the CDR3 is TGCGCCAGCAGCCAGGGGCCATCCCCCTACGAGCAGTACTTC. Its protein product is CASSQGPSPYEQYF.

Here the CDR3 DNA reads TGTGCCAGCAGTCCCCTGACGGACAGGCACAATCAGCCCCAGCATTTT. The encoded protein is CASSPLTDRHNQPQHF. The chain links TRBV28 to TRBJ1-5; 7 bases are shared with TRBD1. Germline V lookup: CDR1 MDHEN, CDR2 SYDVKM. This CDR3 has 16 amino acids. The J segment lost 3 bases and the V segment lost 5 bases, leaving 10 bases of the junction unmatched.

The genes are TRBV12-5 and TRBJ2-1; 8 bases agree with TRBD1. V dropped 4 bases and J dropped 3; count of bases not matched to a gene: 11. In germline, CDR1 is LGHNT, CDR2 FRNRAP. The CDR3 has 17 amino acids. DNA of the CDR3: TGTGCTAGTGGTTCAAAATCCGACAGGGGCGACTACAATGAGCAGTTCTTC. Translating gives CASGSKSDRGDYNEQFF.

The rearrangement links TRBV6-5 to TRBJ1-4; 7 bases agree with TRBD1. This CDR3 is 12 amino acids long. Per germline, CDR1 MNHEY and CDR2 SVGAGI. The J segment lost 7 bases and the V segment lost 5 bases, leaving 1 base of the junction unmatched. The CDR3: CASSRQGEKLFF. CDR3 coding DNA: TGTGCCAGCAGTCGACAGGGTGAAAAACTGTTTTTT.

The chain links TRBV4-1 to TRBJ2-1, with 15 bases aligning to TRBD2. V shed 0 bases, J shed 2 bases, and the junction held 11 bases outside the gene matches. The CDR3 is made up of 21 amino acids. Germline-derived CDR1 and CDR2 are MGHRA and YSYEKL. CDR3 nucleotides: TGCGCCAGCAGCCAAGATGGCCCCGGGACTAGCGGGAGGAACGCCTACAATGAGCAGTTCTTC. It yields the protein CASSQDGPGTSGRNAYNEQFF.

This chain connects TRBV28 to TRBJ1-2; no definite D call. Trimming cost V 10 bases and J 8 bases, with 14 bases left between them. This CDR3 contains 11 residues. Germline loops: CDR1 MDHEN, CDR2 SYDVKM. The CDR3 region has the DNA TGTGCCACCATCTGGGAGGACGGCTACACCTTC. Translation: CATIWEDGYTF.

The V and J genes are TRBV6-5 and TRBJ1-6; TRBD1 matches at 7 bases. Per germline, CDR1 MNHEY and CDR2 SVGAGI. The CDR3 has 13 amino acids. The V gene end was trimmed by 5 bases and the J gene end by 14 bases; junction bases not matched to a gene: 9. CDR3 protein: CASSTRTGNSLHF. The CDR3 nucleotides read TGTGCCAGCAGTACCCGGACAGGCAACTCCCTCCACTTT.

Notes on this clone: Its ends do not fully match the called genes, so a read error is possible. The chain couples TRBV5-1 to TRBJ2-7; the D gene is possibly TRBD1 (6 bases). Germline assignment: CDR1 SGHRS and CDR2 YFSETQ. The CDR3 covers 15 residues. CDR3 DNA: TGCGCCAGCAGCTTAGGTACCGGACAGACCTACGGACAGTACTTT. Amino acids: CASSLGTGQTYGQYF.

The V and J genes are TRBV4-1 and TRBJ1-1; tentatively, D is TRBD1 (5 bases). The CDR3 extends over 15 amino acids. V dropped 1 base and J dropped 0 bases, with 9 bases sitting between them. In germline, CDR1 is MGHRA, CDR2 YSYEKL. The CDR3 spells CASSQGQGMNTEAFF. As DNA, the CDR3 is TGCGCCAGCAGCCAAGGGCAGGGCATGAACACTGAAGCTTTCTTT.